These T cell receptor beta chains were read from a single sample in a study of identical twins. A single record per CDR3 protein comes from TCRdb applying MiXCR to the 5' RACE reads. The data hold under 350,000 distinct CDR3 sequences, with just under 9.5% observed a single time. The data also belong to a second study, concerning yellow fever vaccine responses in identical twins.

The material sequenced was CD8+ T cells sorted from blood. The receptors originated from a woman between 18 and 30 years old in good health. CDR3s include the opening cysteine and the closing phenylalanine or tryptophan. Fields, in order: D gene, clone size, V gene, J gene, CDR3 protein, CDR3 DNA. A D gene is named only where the DNA matches it firmly. A clone size is listed for some rows: how often the clone was seen (once, few, many), or a class if it is expanded.

NA	many	TRBV10-2	TRBJ1-2	CASSESIGHYGYTF	TGCGCCAGCAGTGAGTCGATAGGGCACTATGGCTACACCTTC
TRBD1	NA	TRBV2	TRBJ1-5	CASRRDRGYSNQPQHF	TGTGCCAGCCGGCGGGACAGGGGCTATAGCAATCAGCCCCAGCATTTT
NA	NA	TRBV20-1	TRBJ2-1	CSAPAQRDPYNEQFF	TGCAGTGCTCCAGCACAGAGGGACCCCTACAATGAGCAGTTCTTC
NA	NA	TRBV28	TRBJ2-7	CASSSPRVGFSYEQYF	TGTGCCAGCAGTTCACCCCGGGTCGGCTTCTCCTACGAGCAGTACTTC
NA	NA	TRBV5-1	TRBJ2-7	CASSLEGREYYEQYF	TGCGCCAGCAGCTTGGAAGGCAGAGAATACTACGAGCAGTACTTC
TRBD2	many	TRBV30	TRBJ2-5	CAWSAGLAGQETQYF	TGTGCCTGGAGTGCTGGTCTAGCGGGGCAAGAGACCCAGTACTTC
NA	few	TRBV20-1	TRBJ2-7	CSARDPRGLSYEQYF	TGCAGTGCTAGAGACCCCCGGGGATTGAGCTACGAGCAGTACTTC
NA	few	TRBV6-1	TRBJ2-2	CASSPVTGTGELFF	TGTGCCAGCAGCCCGGTGACAGGCACCGGGGAGCTGTTTTTT
NA	many	TRBV4-3	TRBJ1-4	CASSQGSIGEKLFF	TGCGCCAGCAGCCAAGGGAGTATCGGTGAAAAACTGTTTTTT
TRBD1	few	TRBV7-9	TRBJ2-6	CASSSDRAGANVLTF	TGTGCCAGCAGCTCCGACAGGGCTGGGGCCAACGTCCTGACTTTC
NA	few	TRBV4-1	TRBJ2-3	CASSHPLRGAGGSTDTQYF	TGCGCCAGCAGCCACCCTTTAAGGGGGGCAGGGGGAAGCACAGATACGCAGTATTTT
NA	NA	TRBV9	TRBJ2-4	CASSVGKGAKNIQYF	TGTGCCAGCAGCGTTGGGAAGGGAGCCAAAAACATTCAGTACTTC
TRBD1	NA	TRBV6-5	TRBJ2-7	CASSYSPGQGLFYEQYF	TGTGCCAGCAGTTACTCTCCTGGACAGGGGCTATTCTACGAGCAGTACTTC
NA	many	TRBV21-1	TRBJ2-1	CASSRDRGNEQFF	TGTGCCAGCAGCAGGGACAGGGGCAATGAGCAGTTCTTC
NA	NA	TRBV12-3/TRBV12-4	TRBJ1-5	CASSFAWQVEQPQHF	TGTGCCAGCAGTTTCGCGTGGCAGGTAGAGCAGCCCCAGCATTTT
TRBD2	few	TRBV29-1	TRBJ2-1	CSVEVLAGLGYNEQFF	TGCAGCGTTGAAGTCTTAGCGGGACTGGGATACAATGAGCAGTTCTTC
TRBD1	NA	TRBV6-5	TRBJ2-5	CASSSPGQGQETQYF	TGTGCCAGCAGTTCCCCCGGACAGGGACAAGAGACCCAGTACTTC
TRBD1	many	TRBV12-3/TRBV12-4	TRBJ1-5	CASSLSGGSNQPQHF	TGTGCCAGCAGTTTGTCAGGGGGTAGCAATCAGCCCCAGCATTTT
TRBD2	many	TRBV10-3	TRBJ2-3	CAISEALAGVTDTQYF	TGTGCCATCAGTGAGGCCCTAGCGGGAGTAACAGATACGCAGTATTTT
NA	many	TRBV12-3/TRBV12-4	TRBJ2-1	CASGTTPHEQFF	TGTGCCAGCGGGACCACCCCGCATGAGCAGTTCTTC
NA	few	TRBV4-1	TRBJ2-2	CASSQEDTGELFF	TGCGCCAGCAGCCAAGAGGACACCGGGGAGCTGTTTTTT
TRBD1	few	TRBV10-3	TRBJ2-5	CAISERTGVGETQYF	TGTGCCATCAGTGAGCGGACAGGGGTAGGGGAGACCCAGTACTTC
NA	many	TRBV27	TRBJ2-7	CASSFNGFSYEQYF	TGTGCCAGCAGTTTCAACGGATTCTCCTACGAGCAGTACTTC
TRBD1	few	TRBV9	TRBJ2-2	CASRPTGAAGELFF	TGTGCCAGCAGACCTACAGGGGCCGCCGGGGAGCTGTTTTTT
NA	many	TRBV27	TRBJ2-7	CASSRLGSYEQYF	TGTGCCAGCAGTAGACTAGGGTCCTACGAGCAGTACTTC
NA	many	TRBV13	TRBJ2-3	CASSQRRDGKDTQYF	TGTGCCAGCAGTCAAAGGCGGGATGGGAAAGATACGCAGTATTTT
NA	many	TRBV29-1	TRBJ2-3	CSVELGTPSPTDTQYF	TGCAGCGTTGAATTGGGGACTCCCTCTCCCACAGATACGCAGTATTTT
NA	many	TRBV12-3/TRBV12-4	TRBJ1-4	CASSLGNEKLFF	TGTGCCAGCAGTTTGGGGAATGAAAAACTGTTTTTT
TRBD1	many	TRBV29-1	TRBJ1-5	CSVWDRGGNQPQHF	TGCAGCGTATGGGACAGGGGTGGCAATCAGCCCCAGCATTTT
TRBD2	many	TRBV2	TRBJ2-2	CASLKSPSGSSAGELFF	TGTGCCAGCCTGAAGTCCCCTAGCGGGAGTAGCGCCGGGGAGCTGTTTTTT
TRBD1	NA	TRBV30	TRBJ1-1	CAGDRMIEAFF	TGTGCTGGGGACAGGATGATTGAAGCTTTCTTT
TRBD1	NA	TRBV29-1	TRBJ2-3	CSVEAPSPEGGRSTDTQYF	TGCAGCGTTGAAGCCCCTTCCCCGGAAGGGGGCAGGAGCACAGATACGCAGTATTTT
NA	NA	TRBV9	TRBJ1-1	CASSVGGGSAEAFF	TGTGCCAGCAGCGTAGGGGGGGGTTCCGCTGAAGCTTTCTTT
TRBD1	many	TRBV12-3/TRBV12-4	TRBJ2-1	CASSLGQGAVNEQFF	TGTGCCAGCAGCCTCGGACAGGGGGCAGTGAATGAGCAGTTCTTC
NA	few	TRBV4-3	TRBJ2-7	CASSQDKGDEQYF	TGCGCCAGCAGCCAAGATAAGGGGGACGAGCAGTACTTC
TRBD2	once	TRBV7-9	TRBJ2-7	CASSTPAGESYEQYF	TGTGCCAGCAGCACCCCGGCGGGGGAGTCCTACGAGCAGTACTTC
TRBD2	few	TRBV5-1	TRBJ2-1	CASSSPTSGTRYSEQFF	TGCGCCAGCAGCTCCCCGACTAGCGGGACAAGATACAGTGAGCAGTTCTTC
TRBD2	many	TRBV11-2	TRBJ2-1	CASSLWSSGYNEQFF	TGTGCCAGCAGCTTATGGTCTAGCGGGTACAATGAGCAGTTCTTC
NA	NA	TRBV12-3/TRBV12-4	TRBJ2-3	CASSQNSDTQYF	TGTGCCAGCAGTCAGAATTCCGATACGCAGTATTTT
NA	NA	TRBV27	TRBJ1-2	CASSPLGSNYGYTF	TGTGCCAGCAGTCCCTTGGGCTCTAACTATGGCTACACCTTC
NA	NA	TRBV2	TRBJ2-7	CASSEPTGSLSYEQYF	TGTGCCAGCAGCGAGCCTACGGGATCCCTGTCCTACGAGCAGTACTTC